Following are 26 T cell receptor beta chains from one sample sequenced in a study of OX40 agonist ivuxolimab in advanced cancers. Some clones are missing from TCRdb's copy, which holds only in-frame ones; the method was immunoSEQ multiplex PCR. The sample holds approximately 33,000 clones, over 85% seen once. The sequencing used CD4+ or CD8+ T cells sorted from blood, collected in a trial of the OX40 agonist ivuxolimab. These receptors were taken from an adult with an advanced solid tumor such as melanoma, head and neck, liver or kidney cancer.

The chain carries TRBV27 and TRBJ2-1, with TRBD2 matching over 8 bases. The CDR3 sequence is 18 residues long. The V and J ends lost 5 bases and 5 bases, in that order; junction bases with no gene match: 17. The germline V gene encodes CDR1 MNHEY and CDR2 SMNVEV (reference sequence). The CDR3 DNA reads as TGTGCCAGCAGTCCTAGGGGACCGGGACTAGTATCCAACAATGAGCAGTTCTTC. This sequence encodes CASSPRGPGLVSNNEQFF.

This chain joins TRBV5-4 and TRBJ2-5; the D call may be TRBD1 or TRBD2 (5 bases each). From germline, CDR1 is SGHNT and CDR2 YYREEE (reference sequence). Trimming removed 4 bases at V and 4 bases at J, with 8 bases between. The length of the CDR3 is 12 residues. CDR3 in amino acids: CASSPRGETQYF. For the CDR3, the DNA is TGTGCCAGCAGCCCGAGGGGAGAGACCCAGTACTTC.

The chain joins TRBV7-3 to TRBJ2-6; D possibly uses TRBD1 or TRBD2 (5 bases each). The CDR3 consists of 17 residues. CDR1 and CDR2 from the germline V gene are SGHTA and FQGTGA. Deletions cut 1 base from V and 0 bases from J, with 10 bases between. CDR3: CASSLMGRASGANVLTF. CDR3 nucleotide sequence: TGTGCCAGCAGCTTAATGGGACGGGCCTCTGGGGCCAACGTCCTGACTTTC.

The chain is built from TRBV6-1 and TRBJ1-1; no firm D call. Between the trimmed V and J ends, which lost 8 bases and 0 bases, there was a span of 16 bases. This CDR3 comprises 15 residues. The germline gives CDR1 MNHNS, CDR2 SASEGT. The CDR3 DNA reads TGTGCCAGCTCCCCCCAATTTACCCTGAACACTGAAGCTTTCTTT. Translating gives CASSPQFTLNTEAFF.

J is TRBJ2-3 and V is TRBV7-2, with 8 bases identical to TRBD1. The CDR3 totals 14 residues. V lost 5 bases, J lost 4 bases, and 5 bases stayed unmatched. Germline lookup yields CDR1 SGHTA and CDR2 FQGNSA. CDR3 nucleotide sequence: TGTGCCAGCAGCCCTGGACAGGGTCCAGATACGCAGTATTTT. This encodes CASSPGQGPDTQYF.

Notes on this clone: Different DNA sequences within this sample yield the same CDR3. This chain uses TRBV4-1 with TRBJ2-3; 12 bases align to TRBD2. The CDR3 is 16 amino acids. V gave up 1 base and J gave up 2 bases; unmatched junction bases: 1. Germline CDR1 is MGHRA and CDR2 is YSYEKL. CDR3 sequence reads: CASSQGLAGATDTQYF. Here the CDR3 DNA reads TGCGCCAGCAGCCAAGGACTAGCGGGGGCCACAGATACGCAGTATTTT.

The chain joins TRBV5-4 to TRBJ2-5, with D uncertain. V lost 2 bases and J 2 bases, leaving 10 bases between the germline ends. The CDR3 loop spans 14 amino acids. Germline V gene sequence: CDR1 SGHNT, CDR2 YYREEE (reference sequence). The CDR3 protein is CASSFKGPQETQYF. The CDR3 DNA reads as TGTGCCAGCAGCTTCAAGGGTCCACAAGAGACCCAGTACTTC.

The chain employs TRBV11-2 and TRBJ2-6; no clear D gene. The ends were cut back, 5 bases at V and 0 bases at J, with 8 bases in the middle. CDR3 length: 15 amino acids. Germline CDR1 reads SGHAT; CDR2 reads FQNNGV. The CDR3 coding sequence is TGTGCCAGCAGCCCGGACCCCTCTGGGGCCAACGTCCTGACTTTC. Translation: CASSPDPSGANVLTF.

The CDR3 DNA follows: TGCAGTGCTAGTCCTCGCGAGGCACTGTTTTTT. Residues: CSASPREALFF. V and J are TRBV20-1 and TRBJ1-4; no clear D. The germline V gene has CDR1 DFQATT and CDR2 SNEGSKA (reference sequence). CDR3 size: 11 residues. Trimming removed 3 bases at V and 13 bases at J, with 12 bases between.

The chain employs TRBV29-1 and TRBJ2-5; possible D gene TRBD2, 6 bases. The CDR3 has 13 residues. Germline V lookup: CDR1 SQVTM, CDR2 ANQGSEA. V dropped 4 bases and J dropped 5 bases, with 14 bases sitting between them. The CDR3 sequence: CSVVRTTRETQYF. As DNA, the CDR3 is TGCAGCGTTGTACGGACTACGAGGGAGACCCAGTACTTC.

This chain links TRBV18 with TRBJ2-5; a possible D gene is TRBD2 (6 bases). The CDR3 is 13 amino acids. Trimming took 0 bases from V and 5 from J, leaving 7 bases between them. Germline V gene data show CDR1 as KGHSH and CDR2 as LQKENI. CDR3 in DNA: TGTGCCAGCTCACCACCGGAGGGGGAGACCCAGTACTTC. This sequence encodes CASSPPEGETQYF.

The chain carries TRBV6-1 and TRBJ1-1; 9 nucleotides match TRBD1. This CDR3 has 14 residues. Per the germline V gene, CDR1 is MNHNS and CDR2 is SASEGT. V was clipped by 5 bases and J by 1 base; unmatched bases: 2. CDR3 DNA sequence: TGTGCCAGCAGTCGGGACAGGGAGAACACTGAAGCTTTCTTT. Translation: CASSRDRENTEAFF.

The rearrangement joins TRBV7-9 to TRBJ2-5, with D possibly matching TRBD1 (6 bases). Trimming took 5 bases from V and 2 from J, leaving 15 bases between them. This CDR3 is 15 amino acids long. CDR1 and CDR2 from the germline V gene are SEHNR and FQNEAQ (reference sequence). The CDR3 DNA reads as TGTGCCAGCAGCAAGACTCTTGGACAGCAAGAGACCCAGTACTTC. It is translated as CASSKTLGQQETQYF.

This clone was seen more than once but under ten times. The CDR3 nucleotides read TGTGCCATCAGTGAGGGGACCGACAATCAGCCCCAGCATTTT. It codes for CAISEGTDNQPQHF. The V and J genes are TRBV10-3 and TRBJ1-5, with a possible D match to TRBD1 (5 bases). The V gene's germline CDR1 is ENHRY and CDR2 SYGVKD. V lost 2 bases and J lost 3, with 8 bases in between. There are 14 residues in the CDR3.

J is TRBJ2-7 and V is TRBV6-6; D remains ambiguous. CDR1 MNHNY and CDR2 SVGAGI come from the germline V gene (reference sequence). Between the trimmed V and J ends, which lost 5 bases and 4 bases, there was a span of 9 bases. The CDR3 consists of 12 residues. The CDR3 bases are TGTGCCAGCAGTCTCGGGTGGTACGAGCAGTACTTC. Protein product: CASSLGWYEQYF.

The chain carries TRBV15 and TRBJ1-2; 7 nucleotides line up with TRBD1. In germline, CDR1 is LNHNV, CDR2 YYDKDF (reference sequence). The CDR3 contains 15 residues. Trimming removed 0 bases from V and 6 bases from J; junction bases left unmatched: 7. The CDR3 region is CATSRDEGAVDGYTF. The CDR3 DNA sequence: TGTGCCACCAGCAGAGACGAGGGGGCGGTTGATGGCTACACCTTC. Looking up the rest from reference TRBV15 and TRBJ1-2 gives the full variable domain: DAMVIQNPRYQVTQFGKPVTLSCSQTLNHNVMYWYQQKSSQAPKLLFHYYDKDFNNEADTPDNFQSRRPNTSFCFLDIRSPGLGDTAMYLCATSRDEGAVDGYTFGSGTRLTVV.

This chain uses TRBV7-2 with TRBJ1-5; D is perhaps TRBD1 (6 bases). Looked up from germline, CDR1 is SGHTA and CDR2 is FQGNSA. Trimming left V 2 bases short and J 7 bases short, with 9 bases between. The CDR3 is 13 amino acids. In DNA form, the CDR3 reads TGTGCCAGCAGCTTAACAGGGACACAGCCCCAGCATTTT. Translated, it gives CASSLTGTQPQHF.

The rearrangement links TRBV7-9 to TRBJ2-5, with 14 bases aligning to TRBD2. The CDR3 runs 17 residues. The ends lost 5 bases at V and 3 bases at J; junction bases unmatched: 8. Germline CDR1 and CDR2: SEHNR and FQNEAQ (reference sequence). The CDR3 protein is CASSRLGTSGREETQYF. The CDR3 DNA sequence: TGTGCCAGCAGCCGACTCGGGACTAGCGGGAGAGAAGAGACCCAGTACTTC.

The genes are TRBV30 and TRBJ1-1; D unclear. CDR3 size: 13 residues. Trimming removed 2 bases from V and 0 bases from J, with 7 bases in between. Germline values: CDR1 GTSNPN, CDR2 SVGIG (reference sequence). The CDR3 DNA sequence: TGTGCCTGGAGTAGGGCTATGAACACTGAAGCTTTCTTT. Its translation is CAWSRAMNTEAFF.

V and J are TRBV5-5 and TRBJ1-2; D remains ambiguous. The ends were cut back, 2 bases at V and 1 base at J, with 12 bases in the middle. CDR1 and CDR2 (germline): SGHKS, YYEKEE (reference sequence). CDR3 length: 15 amino acids. CDR3 DNA: TGTGCCAGCAGCTTTAGGCAGGACCATAACTATGGCTACACCTTC. It codes for CASSFRQDHNYGYTF.

The chain is built from TRBV6-1 and TRBJ2-7, with TRBD1 identical over 7 bases. CDR1 is MNHNS, CDR2 SASEGT, per germline. The CDR3 runs to 15 residues. After removal of 0 bases from V and 4 bases from J, the junction contained 6 bases not matched to a gene. As DNA, the CDR3 is TGTGCCAGCAGTGAAGCAGTTGGACAGGCGTACGAGCAGTACTTC. Translating gives CASSEAVGQAYEQYF.

The chain employs TRBV6-1 and TRBJ2-1, with D perhaps being TRBD1 or TRBD2 (5 bases each). The CDR3 runs to 17 residues. Between the trimmed V and J ends, which lost 9 bases and 0 bases, there was a span of 21 bases. Germline lookup yields CDR1 MNHNS and CDR2 SASEGT. This CDR3 is CARREPGRRISYNEQFF. The CDR3, as DNA: TGTGCCAGAAGGGAACCGGGACGGAGGATCTCCTACAATGAGCAGTTCTTC.

The table lists this clone with a count of one. This chain joins TRBV14 and TRBJ2-1; no reliable D call. The CDR3 contains 13 residues. Germline V CDR1 and CDR2: SGHDN, FVKESK. Trimming shortened V by 4 bases and J by 8 bases, and 12 bases separated the two germline ends. CDR3: CASSLGPGDEQFF. The CDR3 coding sequence is TGTGCCAGCAGCCTAGGCCCTGGGGATGAGCAGTTCTTC.

V and J are TRBV18 and TRBJ2-2; D not certain. Trimming left V 6 bases short and J 2 bases short, with 4 bases between. CDR1 is KGHSH and CDR2 is LQKENI in the germline V gene. The CDR3 consists of 12 residues. This CDR3 reads CASSPNTGELFF. For the CDR3, the DNA is TGTGCCAGCTCCCCAAACACCGGGGAGCTGTTTTTT.

The V call is TRBV20-1, the J call TRBJ2-1; D not resolved. CDR1 is DFQATT and CDR2 is SNEGSKA in the germline V gene (reference sequence). The CDR3 totals 11 residues. Trimming left V 1 base short and J 4 bases short, with 2 bases between. The CDR3 spells CSARVYNEQFF. In DNA, the CDR3 is TGCAGTGCTAGAGTTTACAATGAGCAGTTCTTC.

The chain links TRBV7-9 to TRBJ2-2; possibly TRBD1 or TRBD2 for D (5 bases each). This CDR3 is built from 15 residues. The germline V gene has CDR1 SEHNR and CDR2 FQNEAQ (reference sequence). The V end lost 1 base, the J end lost 0 bases, and 6 bases lay between the germline ends. The CDR3 spells CASSLGDPNTGELFF. The CDR3 coding sequence is TGTGCCAGCAGCTTAGGGGACCCGAACACCGGGGAGCTGTTTTTT.